This TCR beta chain was sequenced during a study of shared clonotypes between healthy human individuals (dated by TCRdb to the early 2020s). The study in broad terms: The cohort included a few men and a couple of women between 18 and 49 years of age. Blood TCR repertoires of about 5 healthy adults were deeply sequenced to estimate repertoire size and the extent of clonotype sharing between individuals. For each donor, CD4 naive and CD4 memory were each given three plates, CD8 naive was given two plates, and CD8 memory was given one plate. Each donor's leukapheresis produced roughly between roughly 0.85 and 9.5 billion PBMCs. Different laboratories and diverse techniques were used to prepare libraries and sequence TCR repertoires, to increase sequencing depth and limit assay-specific biases.

Notes on this clone: Its cognate antigen has yet to be identified. The sample holds no much larger clone one base away, and base qualities are not on file.

Using the deep immunoSEQ assay, TCR CDR3 regions were amplified from genomic DNA by multiplex PCR. Extracted genomic DNA from each cell subset was spread evenly across all wells of several immunoSEQ 96-well plates, with each plate serving as a replicate. For sorted subsets, about 200 ng genomic DNA, equal to 25,000 to 35,000 T cell genomes, was loaded into each replicate PCR. Purified libraries were measured with a Qubit 3.0 fluorometer, size-checked on a Bioanalyzer 2100, and measured again with the KAPA Library Quantification kit. A separate single-read 150-cycle Illumina NextSeq 550 flow cell was used to sequence each immunoSEQ 96-well plate. Turning to the authors' computational methods: Because the immunoSEQ output included only junctional sequences and no quality scores, the filtering could not be the same as the filtering used for full-length reads. To assign V/J genes and CDR3, sequences were annotated against IMGT germline references using PyIR, a Python wrapper for IgBLAST v1.9. Any read was removed if the V/J assignment was weak (E-value above 1e-6), the CDR3 was missing, or the read contained stop codons, out-of-frame junctions, or ambiguous translated residues. V3J clonotypes were defined as sequences sharing an identical inferred V gene, J gene, and CDR3 amino acid sequence. The percentage overlap between two repertoires was calculated by dividing the number of shared unique clonotypes by the size of the smaller repertoire. Richness of each repertoire was evaluated using RTK rarefaction, the Chao1 estimator, and Recon v2.1 estimates of unobserved clonotypes. OLGA was used to compute generation probabilities for all TCRbeta clonotypes that the gDNA method yielded from a handful of donors. In TCRdb, the immuneACCESS table is reduced to in-frame sequences with V and J assigned. These tables do not hold every clone; where another copy was compared, an unresolved V gene accounts for under half, and the others remain unexplained. Clone size and the V and J calls come from that table; the DNA yielded D and trimming. The table for this sample lists fewer than 1 million clones; 96% of them were counted only once. The ten largest clones add up to about 0.21% of the sample.

Spanning cysteine to phenylalanine, the CDR3 consists of 14 amino acids. The entry retains the CDR3 DNA only, 42 bases that are in frame from base 1. V sheds 5 bases and J sheds 0 bases, leaving 8 bases between their ends. For CDR1 and CDR2, the germline V gene lists SGHVS and FNYEAQ. CD8 naive samples were CD45RO-negative cells positively selected for CCR7, giving a CD45RA+CCR7+ population that excluded TemRA cells. The donors were healthy, HIV-negative adults who had no recently reported acute infections or vaccinations. Every donor was a Caucasian adult residing in Nashville, Tennessee, USA. Blood was obtained by leukapheresis, after which PBMCs were separated by Ficoll-Histopaque density gradient centrifugation and cryopreserved in liquid nitrogen vapor phase. Analytical flow cytometry was used to check the purity and quantity of each magnetically sorted T cell population. Genomic DNA was isolated from every sorted fraction and measured by UV absorbance on a Nanodrop 2000c.

What the work shows at the level of the full study, not this receptor alone: Naive subsets generally had larger estimated clonotype richness than memory subsets did. Clonotypes shared by all four sorted-subset donors showed higher generation probabilities than non-shared clonotypes. Pairwise subsampling led to the expectation that sequencing depth would affect the degree of clonotype sharing among donors. Even with the large sequencing depth, rarefaction of the sorted-subset datasets indicated that sequencing was incomplete. Only blood was sampled, and tissue TCR repertoires likely differ from those in blood. Roughly 5% of naive CD4, more than 3% of naive CD8, approximately 2.2% of memory CD4, and around 0.42% of memory CD8 clonotypes were shared across several donors. Because the study included a small number of donors, the genetic and exposure-history diversity represented was limited.

Sequences were obtained from naive CD8+ T cells sorted from blood. The meaning of the sample's cell subset or site label: CD45RA+CCR7+. The receptor's source is a man aged 25-45 years in good health. The chain was built from TRBV7-6 and TRBJ1-5, with the D segment identity uncertain. This receptor has the CDR3 CASSISNSNQPQHF. The DNA sequence is as follows: TGTGCCAGCAGCATTAGTAATAGCAATCAGCCCCAGCATTTT.